The clone carrying this T cell receptor (beta chain) came up many times. The source of the sample is a study of CD8 T cells in ankylosing spondylitis. Via MiXCR, TCRdb re-called the 5' RACE reads, giving one row per CDR3 protein. The sample records around 300,000 distinct CDR3 sequences, 11% being singletons. Germline V gives CDR1 DFQATT, CDR2 SNEGSKA (reference sequence). The V segment lost 3 bases and the J segment 0 bases; nucleotides outside the gene matches: 4. The CDR3 extends over 14 amino acids. The V gene is TRBV20-1, the J gene TRBJ2-7, with 8 nucleotides matching TRBD2. The receptor was derived from a female donor with ankylosing spondylitis or in good health (not recorded which). The source material was blood, either unsorted or a sorted T cell fraction (not recorded which). Here the CDR3 reads CSASRLASSYEQYF. CDR3 in DNA: TGCAGTGCTAGTAGACTAGCGAGCTCCTACGAGCAGTACTTC.